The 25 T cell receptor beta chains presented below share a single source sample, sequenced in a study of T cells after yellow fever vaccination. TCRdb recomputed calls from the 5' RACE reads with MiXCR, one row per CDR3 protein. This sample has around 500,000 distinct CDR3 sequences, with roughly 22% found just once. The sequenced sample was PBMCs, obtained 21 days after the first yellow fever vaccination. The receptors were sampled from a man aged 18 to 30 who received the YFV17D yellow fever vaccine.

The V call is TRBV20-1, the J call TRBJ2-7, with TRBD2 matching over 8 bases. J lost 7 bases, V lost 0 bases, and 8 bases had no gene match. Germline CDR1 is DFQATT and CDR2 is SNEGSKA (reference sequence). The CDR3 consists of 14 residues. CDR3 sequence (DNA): TGCAGTGCTAGAGATCGGACTAGCCCCATTGAGCAGTACGTC. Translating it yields CSARDRTSPIEQYV.

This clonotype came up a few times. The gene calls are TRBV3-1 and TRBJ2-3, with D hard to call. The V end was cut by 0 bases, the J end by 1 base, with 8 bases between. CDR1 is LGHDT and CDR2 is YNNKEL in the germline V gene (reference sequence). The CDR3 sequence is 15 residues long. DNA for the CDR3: TGTGCCAGCAGCCAAGATGTAGTACGCACAGATACGCAGTATTTT. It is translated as CASSQDVVRTDTQYF.

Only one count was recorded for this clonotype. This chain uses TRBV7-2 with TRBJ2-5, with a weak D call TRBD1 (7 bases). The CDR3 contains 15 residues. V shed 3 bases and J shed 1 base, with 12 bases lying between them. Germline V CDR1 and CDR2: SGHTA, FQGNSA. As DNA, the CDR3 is TGTGCCAGCAGCTTCCAGGGGGGTTCCCAAGAGACCCAGTACTTC. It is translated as CASSFQGGSQETQYF.

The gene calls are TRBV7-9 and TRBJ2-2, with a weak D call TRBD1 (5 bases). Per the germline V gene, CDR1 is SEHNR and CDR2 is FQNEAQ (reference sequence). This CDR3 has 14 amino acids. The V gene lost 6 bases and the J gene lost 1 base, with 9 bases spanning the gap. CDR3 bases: TGTGCCAGCAGTATTAGGGGGAACACCGGGGAGCTGTTTTTT. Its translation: CASSIRGNTGELFF.

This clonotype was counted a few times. CDR3 sequence (DNA): TGTGCCAGCAGTTCGGGTCGTATTAATCAGCCCCAGCATTTT. Amino acid sequence: CASSSGRINQPQHF. V gene TRBV27 combines with J gene TRBJ1-5; no firm D call. V gave up 4 bases and J gave up 4 bases, with 11 bases separating them. CDR3 length equals 14 residues. The V gene's germline CDR1 is MNHEY and CDR2 SMNVEV (reference sequence).

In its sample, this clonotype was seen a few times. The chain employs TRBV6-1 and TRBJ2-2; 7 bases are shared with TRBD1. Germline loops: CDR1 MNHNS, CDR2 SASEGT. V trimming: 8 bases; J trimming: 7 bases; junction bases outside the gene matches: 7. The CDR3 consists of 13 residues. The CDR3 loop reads CASQEGAVGELFF. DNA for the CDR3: TGTGCCAGCCAAGAGGGGGCGGTCGGGGAGCTGTTTTTT.

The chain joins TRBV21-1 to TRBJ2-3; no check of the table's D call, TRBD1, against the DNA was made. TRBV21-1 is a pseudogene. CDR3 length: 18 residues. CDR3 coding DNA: TGTGCCAGCAGCAAAGGGCTTTGGTCGGTACAGGAGAGGGATACGCAGTATTTT. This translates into CASSKGLWSVQERDTQYF.

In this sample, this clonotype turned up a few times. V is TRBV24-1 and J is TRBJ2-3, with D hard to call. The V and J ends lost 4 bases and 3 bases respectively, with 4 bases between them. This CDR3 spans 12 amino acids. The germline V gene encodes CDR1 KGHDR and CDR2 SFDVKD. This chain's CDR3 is CATSDPTDTQYF. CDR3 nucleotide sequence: TGTGCCACCAGTGACCCAACAGATACGCAGTATTTT.

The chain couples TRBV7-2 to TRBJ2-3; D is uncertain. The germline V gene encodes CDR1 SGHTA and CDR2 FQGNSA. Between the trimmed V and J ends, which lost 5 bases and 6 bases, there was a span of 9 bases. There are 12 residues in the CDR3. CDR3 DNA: TGTGCCAGCAGCAACCCCCAGGATACGCAGTATTTT. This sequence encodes CASSNPQDTQYF.

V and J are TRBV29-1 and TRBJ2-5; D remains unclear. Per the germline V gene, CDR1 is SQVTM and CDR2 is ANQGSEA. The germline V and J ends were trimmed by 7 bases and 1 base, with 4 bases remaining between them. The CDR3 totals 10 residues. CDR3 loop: CSGSQETQYF. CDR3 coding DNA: TGCAGCGGGAGCCAAGAGACCCAGTACTTC.

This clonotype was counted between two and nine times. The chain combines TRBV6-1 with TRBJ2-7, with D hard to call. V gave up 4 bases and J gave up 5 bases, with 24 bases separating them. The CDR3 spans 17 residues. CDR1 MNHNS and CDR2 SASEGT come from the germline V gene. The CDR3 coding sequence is TGTGCCAGCAGTGTAGGGAATACCTACATCTCTTCCCACGAGCAGTACGTC. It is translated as CASSVGNTYISSHEQYV.

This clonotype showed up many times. The CDR3 region has the DNA TGCGCCAGCAGCTTGGCCGGCGGCGGGGGAAACAATGAGCAGTTCTTC. It translates to CASSLAGGGGNNEQFF. The chain joins TRBV5-1 to TRBJ2-1; 7 positions agree with TRBD2. Trimming took 0 bases from V and 5 from J; bases not matched to a gene: 8. The germline CDR1 and CDR2 sequences are SGHRS and YFSETQ. This CDR3 spans 16 amino acids.

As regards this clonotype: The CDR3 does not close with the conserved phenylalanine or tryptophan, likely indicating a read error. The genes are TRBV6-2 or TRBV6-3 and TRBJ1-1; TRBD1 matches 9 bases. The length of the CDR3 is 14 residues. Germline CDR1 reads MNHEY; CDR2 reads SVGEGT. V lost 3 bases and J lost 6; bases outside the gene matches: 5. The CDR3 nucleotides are TGTGCCAGCAGTTATCGTTACAGGGGGCCTGAAGCTTTCTCT. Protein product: CASSYRYRGPEAFS.

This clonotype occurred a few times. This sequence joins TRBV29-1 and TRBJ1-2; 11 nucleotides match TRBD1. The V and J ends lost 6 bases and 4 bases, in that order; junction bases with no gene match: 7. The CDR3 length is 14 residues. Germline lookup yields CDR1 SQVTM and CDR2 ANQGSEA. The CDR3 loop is CSVAPGQGVYGYTF. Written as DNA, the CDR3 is TGCAGCGTCGCCCCGGGACAGGGGGTCTATGGCTACACCTTC.

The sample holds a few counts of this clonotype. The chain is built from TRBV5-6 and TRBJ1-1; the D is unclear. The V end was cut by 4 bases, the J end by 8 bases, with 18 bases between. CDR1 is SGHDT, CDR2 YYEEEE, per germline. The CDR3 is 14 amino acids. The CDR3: CASSITNPQKEAFF. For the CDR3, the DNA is TGTGCCAGCAGCATAACGAACCCACAAAAAGAAGCTTTCTTT.

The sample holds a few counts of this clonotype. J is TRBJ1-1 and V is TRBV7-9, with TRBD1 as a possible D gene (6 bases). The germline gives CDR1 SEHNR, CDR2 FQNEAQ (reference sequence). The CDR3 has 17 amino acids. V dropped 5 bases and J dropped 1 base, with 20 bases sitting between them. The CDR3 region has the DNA TGTGCCAGCAGCCCCCTTGGGGGGCCCCATGGGAACACTGAAGCTTTCTTT. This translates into CASSPLGGPHGNTEAFF.

The CDR3 DNA sequence: TGCAGTGCTTCGGACACATCTAACTATGGCTACACCTTC. This sequence encodes CSASDTSNYGYTF. This sequence joins TRBV20-1 and TRBJ1-2, with D possibly TRBD1 on 5 matching bases. Trimming removed 5 bases at V and 0 bases at J, with 10 bases between. Germline V lookup: CDR1 DFQATT, CDR2 SNEGSKA (reference sequence). The CDR3 extends over 13 amino acids.

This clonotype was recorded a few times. The CDR3 spells CASSFRTGIGGYTF. Here the CDR3 DNA reads TGTGCCAGCAGTTTTAGGACAGGGATAGGAGGCTACACCTTC. V usage is TRBV27 and J usage is TRBJ1-2; 8 positions agree with TRBD1. CDR3 length: 14 amino acids. With V trimmed by 3 bases and J by 8 bases, 8 bases remained unmatched. Germline V lookup: CDR1 MNHEY, CDR2 SMNVEV (reference sequence).

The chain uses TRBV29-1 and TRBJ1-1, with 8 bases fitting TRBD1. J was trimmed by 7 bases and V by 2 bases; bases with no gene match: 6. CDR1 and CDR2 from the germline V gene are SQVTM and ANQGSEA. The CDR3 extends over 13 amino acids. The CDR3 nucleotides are TGCAGCGTTGAATCAGGGGGCCCTGATGAAGCTTTCTTT. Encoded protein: CSVESGGPDEAFF.

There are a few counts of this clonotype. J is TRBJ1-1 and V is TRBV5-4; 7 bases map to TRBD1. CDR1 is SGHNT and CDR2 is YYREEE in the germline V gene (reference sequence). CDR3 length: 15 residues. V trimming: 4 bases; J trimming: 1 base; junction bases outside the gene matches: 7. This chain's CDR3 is CASSTGQERNTEAFF. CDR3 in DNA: TGTGCCAGCAGCACTGGACAGGAAAGGAACACTGAAGCTTTCTTT.

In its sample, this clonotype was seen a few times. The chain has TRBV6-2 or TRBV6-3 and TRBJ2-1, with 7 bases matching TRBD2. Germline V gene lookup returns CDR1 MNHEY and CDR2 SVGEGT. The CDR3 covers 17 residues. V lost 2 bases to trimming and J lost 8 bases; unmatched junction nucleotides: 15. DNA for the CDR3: TGTGCCAGCAGTTACGTTGGCGGGAGACCGCCCGGCCATGAGCAGTTCTTC. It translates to CASSYVGGRPPGHEQFF.

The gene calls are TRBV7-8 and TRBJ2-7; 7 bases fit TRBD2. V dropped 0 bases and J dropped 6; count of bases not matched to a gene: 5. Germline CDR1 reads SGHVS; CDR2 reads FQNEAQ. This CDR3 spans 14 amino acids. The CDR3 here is CASSLAGGSGEQYF. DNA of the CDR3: TGTGCCAGCAGCTTAGCGGGGGGGAGTGGCGAGCAGTACTTC.

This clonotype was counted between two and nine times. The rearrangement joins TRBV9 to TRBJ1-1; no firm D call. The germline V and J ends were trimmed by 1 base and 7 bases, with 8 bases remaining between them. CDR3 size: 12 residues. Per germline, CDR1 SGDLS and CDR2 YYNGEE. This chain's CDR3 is CASSVSDGEAFF. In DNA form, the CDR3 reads TGTGCCAGCAGCGTAAGCGACGGTGAAGCTTTCTTT.

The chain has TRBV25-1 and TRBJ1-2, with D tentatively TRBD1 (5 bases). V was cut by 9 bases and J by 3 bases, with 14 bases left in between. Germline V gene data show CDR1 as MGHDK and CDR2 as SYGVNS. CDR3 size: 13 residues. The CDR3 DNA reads TGTGCCAGAAGCTCAGGCAGGGACTATGGCTACACCTTC. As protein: CARSSGRDYGYTF.

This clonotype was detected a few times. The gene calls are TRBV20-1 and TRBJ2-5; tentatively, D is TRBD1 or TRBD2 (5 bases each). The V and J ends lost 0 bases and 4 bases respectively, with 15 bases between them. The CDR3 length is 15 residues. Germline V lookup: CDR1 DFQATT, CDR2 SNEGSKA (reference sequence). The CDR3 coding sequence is TGCAGTGCTAGAGACTCATCGGGGCCGGGAGAGACCCAGTACTTC. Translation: CSARDSSGPGETQYF.